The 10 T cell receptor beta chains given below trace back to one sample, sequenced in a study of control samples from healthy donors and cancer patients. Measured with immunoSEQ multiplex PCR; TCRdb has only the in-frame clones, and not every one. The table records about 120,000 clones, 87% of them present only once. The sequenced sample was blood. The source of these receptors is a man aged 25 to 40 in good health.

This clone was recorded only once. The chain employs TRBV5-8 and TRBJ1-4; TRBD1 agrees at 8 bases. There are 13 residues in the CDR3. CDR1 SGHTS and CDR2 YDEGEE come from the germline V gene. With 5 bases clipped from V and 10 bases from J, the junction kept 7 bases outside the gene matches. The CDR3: CASSQDRVGKLFF. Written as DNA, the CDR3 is TGTGCCAGCAGTCAGGACAGGGTGGGAAAACTGTTTTTT.

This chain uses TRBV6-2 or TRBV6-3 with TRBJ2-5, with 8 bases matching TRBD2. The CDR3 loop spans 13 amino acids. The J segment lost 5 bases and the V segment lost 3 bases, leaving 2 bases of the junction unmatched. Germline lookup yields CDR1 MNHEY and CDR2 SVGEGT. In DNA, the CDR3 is TGTGCCAGCAGTTATGGGACTAGGGAGACCCAGTACTTC. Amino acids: CASSYGTRETQYF.

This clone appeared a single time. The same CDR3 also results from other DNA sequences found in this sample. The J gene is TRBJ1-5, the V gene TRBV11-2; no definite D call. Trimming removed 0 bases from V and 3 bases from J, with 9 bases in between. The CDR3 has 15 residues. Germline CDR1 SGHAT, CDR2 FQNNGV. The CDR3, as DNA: TGTGCCAGCAGCTTAGAAGGGAGACCCAATCAGCCCCAGCATTTT. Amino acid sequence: CASSLEGRPNQPQHF.

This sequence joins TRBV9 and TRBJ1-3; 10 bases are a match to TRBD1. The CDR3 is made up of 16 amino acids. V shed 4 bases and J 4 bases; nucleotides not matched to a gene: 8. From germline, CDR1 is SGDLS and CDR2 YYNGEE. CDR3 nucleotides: TGTGCCAGCAGCAGATCGGGACAGGGGAGGGGAAACACCATATATTTT. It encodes CASSRSGQGRGNTIYF.

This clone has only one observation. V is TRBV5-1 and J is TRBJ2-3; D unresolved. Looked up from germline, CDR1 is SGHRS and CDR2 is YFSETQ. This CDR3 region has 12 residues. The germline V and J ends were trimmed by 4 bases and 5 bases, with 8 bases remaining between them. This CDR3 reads CASSPGGDTQYF. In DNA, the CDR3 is TGCGCCAGCAGCCCTGGCGGAGATACGCAGTATTTT.

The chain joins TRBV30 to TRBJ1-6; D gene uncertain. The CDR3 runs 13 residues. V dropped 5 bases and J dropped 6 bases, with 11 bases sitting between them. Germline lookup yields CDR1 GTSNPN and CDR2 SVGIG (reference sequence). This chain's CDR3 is CAWGLSPNSPLHF. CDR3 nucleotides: TGTGCCTGGGGCCTATCCCCTAATTCACCCCTCCACTTT.

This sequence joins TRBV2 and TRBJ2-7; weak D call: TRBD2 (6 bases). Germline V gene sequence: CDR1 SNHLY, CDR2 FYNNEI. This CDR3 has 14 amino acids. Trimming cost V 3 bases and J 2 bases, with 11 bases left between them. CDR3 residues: CASSEGGRTYEQYF. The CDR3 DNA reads TGTGCCAGCAGTGAGGGAGGCAGAACCTACGAGCAGTACTTC.

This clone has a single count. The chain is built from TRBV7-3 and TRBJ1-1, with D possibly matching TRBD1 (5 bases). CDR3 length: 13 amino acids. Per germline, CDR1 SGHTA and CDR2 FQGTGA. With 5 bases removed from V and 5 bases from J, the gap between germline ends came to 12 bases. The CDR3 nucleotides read TGTGCCAGCAGCGTTCCAGGGTTGACTGAAGCTTTCTTT. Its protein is CASSVPGLTEAFF.

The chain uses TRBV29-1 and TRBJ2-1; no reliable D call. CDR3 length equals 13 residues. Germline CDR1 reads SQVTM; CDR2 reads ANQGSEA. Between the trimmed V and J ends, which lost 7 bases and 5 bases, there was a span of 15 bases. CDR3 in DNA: TGCAGCGCCTTCCAACCCGGGCACAATGAGCAGTTCTTC. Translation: CSAFQPGHNEQFF.

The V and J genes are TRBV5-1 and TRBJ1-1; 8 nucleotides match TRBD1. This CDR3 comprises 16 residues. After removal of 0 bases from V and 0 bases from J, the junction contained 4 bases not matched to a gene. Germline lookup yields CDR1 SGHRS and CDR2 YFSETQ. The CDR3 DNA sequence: TGCGCCAGCAGCTTGGTTGCGGGACAGGTGAACACTGAAGCTTTCTTT. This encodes CASSLVAGQVNTEAFF.